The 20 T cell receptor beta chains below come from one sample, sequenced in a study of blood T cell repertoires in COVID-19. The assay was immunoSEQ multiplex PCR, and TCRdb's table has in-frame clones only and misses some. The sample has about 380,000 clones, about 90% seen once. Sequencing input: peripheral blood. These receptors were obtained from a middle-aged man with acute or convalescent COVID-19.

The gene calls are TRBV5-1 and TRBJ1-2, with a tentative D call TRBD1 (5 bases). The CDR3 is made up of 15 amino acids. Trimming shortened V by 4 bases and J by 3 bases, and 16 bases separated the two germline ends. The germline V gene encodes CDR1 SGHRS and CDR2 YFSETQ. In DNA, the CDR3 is TGCGCCAGCAGCCCAGGACACGACCGGGACTATGGCTACACCTTC. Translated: CASSPGHDRDYGYTF. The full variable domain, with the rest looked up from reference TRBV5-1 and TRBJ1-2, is KAGVTQTPRYLIKTRGQQVTLSCSPISGHRSVSWYQQTPGQGLQFLFEYFSETQRNKGNFPGRFSGRQFSNSRSEMNVSTLELGDSALYLCASSPGHDRDYGYTFGSGTRLTVV.

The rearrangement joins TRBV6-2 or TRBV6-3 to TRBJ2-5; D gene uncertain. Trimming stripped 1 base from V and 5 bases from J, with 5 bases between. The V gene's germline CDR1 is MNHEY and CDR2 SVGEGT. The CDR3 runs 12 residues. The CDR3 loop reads CASSYWRETQYF. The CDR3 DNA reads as TGTGCCAGCAGTTACTGGCGGGAGACCCAGTACTTC.

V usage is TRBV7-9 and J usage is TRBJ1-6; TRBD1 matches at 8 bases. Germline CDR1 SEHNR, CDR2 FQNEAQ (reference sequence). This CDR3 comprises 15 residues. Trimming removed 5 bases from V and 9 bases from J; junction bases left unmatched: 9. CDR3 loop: CASSIGQGLASPLHF. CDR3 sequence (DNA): TGTGCCAGCAGCATCGGACAGGGTCTGGCTTCACCCCTCCACTTT. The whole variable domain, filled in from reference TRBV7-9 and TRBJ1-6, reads DTGVSQNPRHKITKRGQNVTFRCDPISEHNRLYWYRQTLGQGPEFLTYFQNEAQLEKSRLLSDRFSAERPKGSFSTLEIQRTEQGDSAMYLCASSIGQGLASPLHFGNGTRLTVT.

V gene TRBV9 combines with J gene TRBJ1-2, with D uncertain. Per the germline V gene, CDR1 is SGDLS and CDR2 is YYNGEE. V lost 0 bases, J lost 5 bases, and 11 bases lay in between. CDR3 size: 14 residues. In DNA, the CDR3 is TGTGCCAGCAGCGTAGGACCGGGAGGGTATGGCTACACCTTC. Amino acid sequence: CASSVGPGGYGYTF. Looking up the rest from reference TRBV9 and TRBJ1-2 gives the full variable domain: DSGVTQTPKHLITATGQRVTLRCSPRSGDLSVYWYQQSLDQGLQFLIQYYNGEERAKGNILERFSAQQFPDLHSELNLSSLELGDSALYFCASSVGPGGYGYTFGSGTRLTVV.

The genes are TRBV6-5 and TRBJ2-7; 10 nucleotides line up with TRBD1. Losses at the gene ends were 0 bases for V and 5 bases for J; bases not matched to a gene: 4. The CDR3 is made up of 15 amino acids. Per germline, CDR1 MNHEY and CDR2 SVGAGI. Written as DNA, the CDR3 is TGTGCCAGCAGTTACTCAAGGGACAGGGGAGACGAGCAGTACTTC. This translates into CASSYSRDRGDEQYF.

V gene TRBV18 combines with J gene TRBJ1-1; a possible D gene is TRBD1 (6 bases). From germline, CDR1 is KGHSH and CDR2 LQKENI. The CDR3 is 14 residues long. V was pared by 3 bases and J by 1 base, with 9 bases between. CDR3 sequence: CASSPGHANTEAFF. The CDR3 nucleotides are TGTGCCAGCTCACCGGGACACGCGAACACTGAAGCTTTCTTT.

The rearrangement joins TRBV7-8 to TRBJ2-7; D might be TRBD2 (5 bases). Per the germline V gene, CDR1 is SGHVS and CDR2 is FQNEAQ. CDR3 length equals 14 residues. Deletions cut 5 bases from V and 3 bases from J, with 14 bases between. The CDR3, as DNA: TGTGCCAGCAGCCCCACCACTAGTCGCTACGAGCAGTACTTC. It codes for CASSPTTSRYEQYF.

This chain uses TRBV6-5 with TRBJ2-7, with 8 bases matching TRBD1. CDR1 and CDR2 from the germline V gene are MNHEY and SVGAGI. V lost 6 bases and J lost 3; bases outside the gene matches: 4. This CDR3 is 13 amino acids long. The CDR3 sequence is CASSPTGVYEQYF. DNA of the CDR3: TGTGCCAGCAGCCCGACAGGGGTCTACGAGCAGTACTTC.

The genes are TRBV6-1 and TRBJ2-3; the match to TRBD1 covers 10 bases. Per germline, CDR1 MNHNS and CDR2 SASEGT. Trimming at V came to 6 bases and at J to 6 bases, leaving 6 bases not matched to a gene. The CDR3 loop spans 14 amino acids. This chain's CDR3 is CASSRDRGYDTQYF. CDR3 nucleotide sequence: TGTGCCAGCAGCCGGGACAGGGGATATGATACGCAGTATTTT.

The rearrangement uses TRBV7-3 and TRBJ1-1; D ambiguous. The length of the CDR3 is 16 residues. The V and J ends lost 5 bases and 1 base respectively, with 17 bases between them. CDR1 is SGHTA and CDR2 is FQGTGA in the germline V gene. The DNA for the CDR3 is TGTGCCAGCAGCCTTGGAGGAGGCAGAGGGAACACTGAAGCTTTCTTT. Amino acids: CASSLGGGRGNTEAFF.

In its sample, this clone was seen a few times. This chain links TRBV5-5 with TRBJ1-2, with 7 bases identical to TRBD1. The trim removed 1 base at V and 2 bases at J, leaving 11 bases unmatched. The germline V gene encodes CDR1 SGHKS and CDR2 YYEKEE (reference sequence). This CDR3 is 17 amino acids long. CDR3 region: CASSLLGGASLNYGYTF. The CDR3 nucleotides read TGTGCCAGCAGCTTGTTAGGGGGCGCGAGTTTGAACTATGGCTACACCTTC.

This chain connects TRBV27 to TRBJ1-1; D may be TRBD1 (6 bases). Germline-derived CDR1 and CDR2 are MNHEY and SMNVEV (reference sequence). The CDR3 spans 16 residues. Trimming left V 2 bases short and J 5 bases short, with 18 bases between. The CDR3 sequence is CASSLRERGGYTEAFF. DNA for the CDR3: TGTGCCAGCAGTTTAAGGGAACGAGGGGGTTATACTGAAGCTTTCTTT.

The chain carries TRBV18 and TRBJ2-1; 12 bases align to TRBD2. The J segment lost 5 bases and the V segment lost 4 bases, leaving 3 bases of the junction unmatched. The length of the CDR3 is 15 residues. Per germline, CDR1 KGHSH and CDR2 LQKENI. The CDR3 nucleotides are TGTGCCAGCTCACTCTGGACTAGCGGGAACAATGAGCAGTTCTTC. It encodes CASSLWTSGNNEQFF.

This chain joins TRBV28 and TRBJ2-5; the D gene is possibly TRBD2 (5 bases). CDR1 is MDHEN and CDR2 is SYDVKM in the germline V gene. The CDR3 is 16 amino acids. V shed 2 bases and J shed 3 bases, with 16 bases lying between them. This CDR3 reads CASSLGVRAYEETQYF. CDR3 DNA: TGTGCCAGCAGTTTAGGGGTGCGGGCGTATGAAGAGACCCAGTACTTC.

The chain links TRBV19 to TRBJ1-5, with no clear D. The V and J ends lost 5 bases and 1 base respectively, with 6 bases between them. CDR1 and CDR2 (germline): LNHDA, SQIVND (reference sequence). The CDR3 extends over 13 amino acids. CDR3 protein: CASSDKSNQPQHF. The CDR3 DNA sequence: TGTGCCAGTAGTGACAAAAGCAATCAGCCCCAGCATTTT.

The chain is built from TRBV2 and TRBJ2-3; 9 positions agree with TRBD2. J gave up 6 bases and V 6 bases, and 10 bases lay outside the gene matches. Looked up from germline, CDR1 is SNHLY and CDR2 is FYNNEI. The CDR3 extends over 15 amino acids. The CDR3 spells CASRYLAGRLDTQYF. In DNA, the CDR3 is TGTGCCAGCAGATATCTAGCGGGACGATTGGATACGCAGTATTTT.

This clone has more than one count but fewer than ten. The CDR3 here is CASSYSTGYSNQPQHF. CDR3 nucleotides: TGTGCCAGCAGTTACTCGACTGGGTATAGCAATCAGCCCCAGCATTTT. This rearrangement joins TRBV6-6 to TRBJ1-5; D is ambiguous. CDR1 and CDR2 from the germline V gene are MNHNY and SVGAGI (reference sequence). This CDR3 spans 16 amino acids. V was pared by 0 bases and J by 0 bases, with 9 bases between.

The CDR3 region is CASSGPRQITGANSNQPQHF. As DNA, the CDR3 is TGTGCCAGCAGTGGGCCGCGTCAGATAACTGGAGCTAATAGCAATCAGCCCCAGCATTTT. The V gene is TRBV2, the J gene TRBJ1-5; no clear D gene. Germline assignment: CDR1 SNHLY and CDR2 FYNNEI. V was shortened by 4 bases and J by 0 bases, with 25 bases between the two germline ends. The CDR3 extends over 20 amino acids. The variable domain in full, completed from reference TRBV2 and TRBJ1-5, reads EPEVTQTPSHQVTQMGQEVILRCVPISNHLYFYWYRQILGQKVEFLVSFYNNEISEKSEIFDDQFSVERPDGSNFTLKIRSTKLEDSAMYFCASSGPRQITGANSNQPQHFGDGTRLSIL.

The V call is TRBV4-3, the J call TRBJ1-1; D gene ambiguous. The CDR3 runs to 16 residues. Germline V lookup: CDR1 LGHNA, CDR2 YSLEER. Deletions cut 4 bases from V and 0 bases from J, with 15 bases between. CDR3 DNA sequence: TGCGCCAGCAGCCTCATGCCGGCAGACATGAACACTGAAGCTTTCTTT. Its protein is CASSLMPADMNTEAFF.

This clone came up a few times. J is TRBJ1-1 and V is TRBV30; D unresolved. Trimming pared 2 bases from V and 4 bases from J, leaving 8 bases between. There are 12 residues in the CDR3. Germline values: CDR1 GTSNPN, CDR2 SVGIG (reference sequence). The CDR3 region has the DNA TGTGCCTGGAGTACTAGAATCACTGAAGCTTTCTTT. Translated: CAWSTRITEAFF.